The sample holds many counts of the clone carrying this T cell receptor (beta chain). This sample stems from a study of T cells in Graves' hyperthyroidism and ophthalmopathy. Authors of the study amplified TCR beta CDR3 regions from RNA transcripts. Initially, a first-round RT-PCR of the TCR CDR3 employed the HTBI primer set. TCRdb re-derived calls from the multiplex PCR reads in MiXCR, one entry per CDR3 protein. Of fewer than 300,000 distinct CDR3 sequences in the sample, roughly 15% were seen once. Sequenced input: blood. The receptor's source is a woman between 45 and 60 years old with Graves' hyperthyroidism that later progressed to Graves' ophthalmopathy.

The CDR3 is CSRPGLNTDTQYF. In DNA form, the CDR3 reads TGCAGTCGACCGGGACTCAACACAGATACGCAGTATTTT. The rearrangement links TRBV20-1 to TRBJ2-3; TRBD2 is a possible D gene (6 bases). The CDR3 spans 13 residues. The V and J ends lost 8 bases and 2 bases respectively, with 14 bases between them. Germline CDR1 DFQATT, CDR2 SNEGSKA (reference sequence).